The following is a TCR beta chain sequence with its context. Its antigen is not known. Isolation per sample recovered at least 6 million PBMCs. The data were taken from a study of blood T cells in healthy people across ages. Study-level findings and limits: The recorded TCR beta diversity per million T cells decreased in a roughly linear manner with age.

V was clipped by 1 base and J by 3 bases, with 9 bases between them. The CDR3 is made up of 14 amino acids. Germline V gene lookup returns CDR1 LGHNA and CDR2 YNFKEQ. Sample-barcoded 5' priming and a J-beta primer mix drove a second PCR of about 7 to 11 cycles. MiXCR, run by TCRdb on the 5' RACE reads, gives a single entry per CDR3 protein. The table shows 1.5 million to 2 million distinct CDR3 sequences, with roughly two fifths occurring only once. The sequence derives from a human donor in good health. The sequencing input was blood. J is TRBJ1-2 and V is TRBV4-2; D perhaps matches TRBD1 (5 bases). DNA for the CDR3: TGTGCCAGCAGCCAAGTGGGGGAGGACTATGGCTACACCTTC. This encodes CASSQVGEDYGYTF.